This TCR beta chain derives from a study of shared clonotypes between healthy human individuals. Overall study results and limits: Despite large depth, rarefaction showed incomplete sorted-subset sequencing.

CDR1 LNHDA and CDR2 SQIVND come from the germline V gene (reference sequence). V was shortened by 3 bases and J by 7 bases, with 13 bases between the two germline ends. The CDR3 extends over 14 amino acids. Genomic DNA from each subset was divided evenly over several immunoSEQ plates. Only in-frame clones appear in the TCRdb table, and some are missing; sequencing was by immunoSEQ multiplex PCR. The profile covers roughly 1,500,000 clones, with 98% to 99% appearing a single time and over 0.3% taken by the ten largest. Note on this clone: Its antigen is unidentified.

This receptor was obtained from a man aged 30 to 45 in good health. This rearrangement joins TRBV19 to TRBJ1-5; D not certain. Sequences were obtained from naive CD4+ T cells sorted from blood. The subset denotes: CD45RA+ positively selected. Here the CDR3 reads CASSMLGGGQPQHF. The CDR3 DNA is TGTGCCAGTAGTATGTTGGGAGGAGGACAGCCCCAGCATTTT.